The clone carrying this T cell receptor (beta chain) was detected many times. The antigen is not known. A junction end diverges from the germline sequence, so it may reflect a read error. RNA transcripts yielded amplified TCR beta CDR3 regions. The authors performed first-round RT-PCR with HTBI primers and then a second-round multiplex PCR. TCRdb called the multiplex PCR reads again in MiXCR, with one record for every CDR3 protein. The table lists a few hundred thousand distinct CDR3 sequences, approximately 15% of them singletons, with around 6.6% in the top ten. Germline CDR1 SSHAT, CDR2 FNYEAQ (reference sequence). CDR3 size: 14 residues. The data were taken from a study of Graves' ophthalmopathy and Graves' hyperthyroidism. Findings and limits, study-wide: Blood was where most expanded thyroid clonotypes above 0.001 frequency also turned up. Ophthalmopathy versus stable hyperthyroidism: 13-signature model gave roughly 88% sensitivity, 75% to 83% specificity.

The specimen was peripheral blood. V and J are TRBV7-7 and TRBJ1-1, with D unclear. The clonotype was recovered from a woman younger than 30 with stable Graves' hyperthyroidism. The CDR3 DNA reads TGTGCTAGCAGTCCGCCGGGTGTGAACACTGAAGCTTTCTTT. Translation gives CASSPPGVNTEAFF.